The present T cell receptor beta chain was sequenced within a study of blood T cell repertoires in COVID-19. Background on the study: Whether acute or convalescent, the COVID-19 samples came from the United States, Italy and Spain. T cells, B-cell-depleted T cells, or PBMCs supplied cDNA or gDNA.

In the original analysis: Using reference gene primer amplification, nucleated cell counts were estimated. The protocol was immunoSEQ multiplex PCR, while the TCRdb copy is restricted to in-frame clones and leaves out a portion. V, J and clone size reflect that table, while D and trimming were determined from the DNA. The table includes some 120,000 clones, approximately 81% detected once. Sequencing was carried out using peripheral blood. This TCR came from a man aged 55 to 70 with acute or convalescent COVID-19.

The CDR3 DNA reads TGTGCCAGCAGTGCGGTCCCGGGGTACGAGCAGTACTTC. This gives the protein CASSAVPGYEQYF. This chain connects TRBV2 to TRBJ2-7; D possibly corresponds to TRBD2 (5 bases). The CDR3 consists of 13 residues. The germline gives CDR1 SNHLY, CDR2 FYNNEI. V lost 4 bases, J lost 4 bases, and 11 bases lay in between. Variable domain in full (rest from reference TRBV2 and TRBJ2-7): EPEVTQTPSHQVTQMGQEVILRCVPISNHLYFYWYRQILGQKVEFLVSFYNNEISEKSEIFDDQFSVERPDGSNFTLKIRSTKLEDSAMYFCASSAVPGYEQYFGPGTRLTVT.